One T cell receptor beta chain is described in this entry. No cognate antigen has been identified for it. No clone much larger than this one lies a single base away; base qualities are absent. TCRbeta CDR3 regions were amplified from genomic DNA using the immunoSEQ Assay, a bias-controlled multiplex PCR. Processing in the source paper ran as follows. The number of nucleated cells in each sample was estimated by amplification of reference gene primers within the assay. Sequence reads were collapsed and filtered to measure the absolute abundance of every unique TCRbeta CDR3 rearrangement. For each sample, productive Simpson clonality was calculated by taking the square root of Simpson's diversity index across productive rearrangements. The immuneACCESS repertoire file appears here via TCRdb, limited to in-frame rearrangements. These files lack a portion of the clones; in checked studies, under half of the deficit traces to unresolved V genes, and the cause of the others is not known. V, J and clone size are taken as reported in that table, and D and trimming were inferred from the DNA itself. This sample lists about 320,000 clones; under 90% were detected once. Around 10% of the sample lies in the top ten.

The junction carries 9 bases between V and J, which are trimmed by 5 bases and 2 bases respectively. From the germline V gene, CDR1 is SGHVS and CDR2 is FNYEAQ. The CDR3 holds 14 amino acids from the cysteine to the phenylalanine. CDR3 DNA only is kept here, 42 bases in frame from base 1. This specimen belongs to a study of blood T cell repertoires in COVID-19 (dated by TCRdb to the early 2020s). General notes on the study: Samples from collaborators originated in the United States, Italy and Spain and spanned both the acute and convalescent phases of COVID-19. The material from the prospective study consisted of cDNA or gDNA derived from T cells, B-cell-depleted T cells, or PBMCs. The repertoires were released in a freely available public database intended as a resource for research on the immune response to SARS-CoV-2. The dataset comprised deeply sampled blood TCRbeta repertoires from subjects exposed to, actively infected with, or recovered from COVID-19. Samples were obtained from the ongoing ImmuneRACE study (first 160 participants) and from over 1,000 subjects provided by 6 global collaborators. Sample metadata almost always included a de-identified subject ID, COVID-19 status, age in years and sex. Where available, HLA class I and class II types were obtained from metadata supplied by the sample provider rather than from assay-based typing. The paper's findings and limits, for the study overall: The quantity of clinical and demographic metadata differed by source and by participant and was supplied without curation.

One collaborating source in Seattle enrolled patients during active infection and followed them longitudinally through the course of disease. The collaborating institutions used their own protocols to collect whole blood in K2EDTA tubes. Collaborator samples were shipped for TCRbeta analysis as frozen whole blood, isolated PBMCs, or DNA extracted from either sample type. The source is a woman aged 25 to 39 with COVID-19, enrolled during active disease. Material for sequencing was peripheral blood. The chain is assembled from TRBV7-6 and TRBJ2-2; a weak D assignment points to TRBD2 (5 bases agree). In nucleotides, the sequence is TGTGCCAGCAGCCAGCGGTTCAACACCGGGGAGCTGTTTTTT. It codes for CASSQRFNTGELFF.